The sequence of this T cell receptor beta chain was determined in a study of CD8+CD57+ T cells in acquired aplastic anemia. In the study overall: Sorted CD4+ and CD8+ cells gave a mean 3.2 ug DNA, range about 0.19 to 27.4 ug. Study outcomes and limitations: The number of CD8+ CDR3 sequences shared by patients and controls was twenty-nine.

Researchers used genomic DNA as the template to profile TCR beta VDJ and CDR3. Using its own MiXCR run on the reads, TCRdb lists one record per CDR3 protein. The sample contains about 180,000 distinct CDR3 sequences, over 40% of which appear only once. J lost 2 bases, V lost 5 bases, and 3 bases had no gene match. Germline CDR1 ENHRY, CDR2 SYGVKD. The CDR3 has 15 residues. The sequenced patients had an expansion of CD8+CD57+ cells seen by flow cytometry. About this clonotype itself: Antigen unknown.

Sequenced material: sorted CD4+, CD8+, or CD8+CD57+ T cells (not recorded which) from PBMCs. The gene calls are TRBV10-3 and TRBJ2-5, with 12 positions matching TRBD2. The TCR sequence derives from a human donor with aplastic anemia. DNA for the CDR3: TGTGCCATCAGTACTACTAGCGGGGGGCAAGAGACCCAGTACTTC. Translation gives CAISTTSGGQETQYF.